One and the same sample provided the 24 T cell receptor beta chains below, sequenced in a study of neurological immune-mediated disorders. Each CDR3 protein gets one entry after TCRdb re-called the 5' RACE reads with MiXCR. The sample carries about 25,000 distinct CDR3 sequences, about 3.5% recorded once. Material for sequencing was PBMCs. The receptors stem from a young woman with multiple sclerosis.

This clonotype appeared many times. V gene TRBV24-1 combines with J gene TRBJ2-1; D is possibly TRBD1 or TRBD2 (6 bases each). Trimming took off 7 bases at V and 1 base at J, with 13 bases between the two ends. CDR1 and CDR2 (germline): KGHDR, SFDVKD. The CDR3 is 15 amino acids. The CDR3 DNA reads TGTGCCACCAGAGGTAGGGGGGAATCCTACAATGAGCAGTTCTTC. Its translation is CATRGRGESYNEQFF.

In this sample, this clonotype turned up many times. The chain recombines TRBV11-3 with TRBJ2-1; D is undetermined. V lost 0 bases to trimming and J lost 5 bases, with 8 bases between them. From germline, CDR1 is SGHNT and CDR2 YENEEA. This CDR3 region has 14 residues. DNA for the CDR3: TGTGCCAGCAGCTTAGATCCAGAAAACAATGAGCAGTTCTTC. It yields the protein CASSLDPENNEQFF.

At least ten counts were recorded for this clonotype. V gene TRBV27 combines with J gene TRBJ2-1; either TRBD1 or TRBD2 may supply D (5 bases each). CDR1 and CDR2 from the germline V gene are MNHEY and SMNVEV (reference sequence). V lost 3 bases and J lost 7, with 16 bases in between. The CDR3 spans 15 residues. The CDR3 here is CASSFPGTRKNEQFF. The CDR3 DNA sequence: TGTGCCAGCAGTTTCCCCGGGACGAGGAAGAATGAGCAGTTCTTC.

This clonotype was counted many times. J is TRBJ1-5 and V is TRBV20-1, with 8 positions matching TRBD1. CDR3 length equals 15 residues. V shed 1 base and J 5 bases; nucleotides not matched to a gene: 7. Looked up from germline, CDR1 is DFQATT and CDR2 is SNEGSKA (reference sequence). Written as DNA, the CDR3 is TGCAGTGCTAGAGTCCGGACAGGGATCGATCAGCCCCAGCATTTT. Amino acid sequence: CSARVRTGIDQPQHF.

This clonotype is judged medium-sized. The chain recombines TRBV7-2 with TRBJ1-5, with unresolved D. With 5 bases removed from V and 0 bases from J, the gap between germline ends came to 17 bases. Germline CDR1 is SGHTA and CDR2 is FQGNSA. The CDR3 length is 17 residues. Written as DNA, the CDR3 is TGTGCCAGCAGCCCAACGGTCGTAGGTAATAGCAATCAGCCCCAGCATTTT. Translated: CASSPTVVGNSNQPQHF.

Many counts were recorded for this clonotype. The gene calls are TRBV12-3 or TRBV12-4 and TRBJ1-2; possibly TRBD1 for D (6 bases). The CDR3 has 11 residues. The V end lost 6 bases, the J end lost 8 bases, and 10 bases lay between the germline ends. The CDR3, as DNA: TGTGCCAGCAGAGGGGACACGGGCTACACCTTC. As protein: CASRGDTGYTF.

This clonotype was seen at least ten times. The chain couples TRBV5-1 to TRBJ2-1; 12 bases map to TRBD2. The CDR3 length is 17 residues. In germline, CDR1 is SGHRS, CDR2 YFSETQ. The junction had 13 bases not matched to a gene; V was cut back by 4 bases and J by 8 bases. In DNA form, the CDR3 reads TGCGCCAGCAGCCTTCAGGAGACTAGCGGGAGAGGGGATGAGCAGTTCTTC. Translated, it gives CASSLQETSGRGDEQFF.

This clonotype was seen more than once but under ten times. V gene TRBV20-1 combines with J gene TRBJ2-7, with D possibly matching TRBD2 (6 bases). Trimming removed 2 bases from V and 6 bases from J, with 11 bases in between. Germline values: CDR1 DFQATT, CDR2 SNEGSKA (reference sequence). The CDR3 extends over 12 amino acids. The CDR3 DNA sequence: TGCAGTGCTAGACGAAAGGGAGGCGAGCAGTACTTC. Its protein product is CSARRKGGEQYF.

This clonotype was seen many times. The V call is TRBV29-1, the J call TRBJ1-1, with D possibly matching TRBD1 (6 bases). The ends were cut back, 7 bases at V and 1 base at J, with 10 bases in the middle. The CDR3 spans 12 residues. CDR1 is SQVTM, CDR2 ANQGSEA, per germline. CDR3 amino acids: CSAGQTNTEAFF. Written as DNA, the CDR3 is TGCAGCGCCGGACAGACGAACACTGAAGCTTTCTTT.

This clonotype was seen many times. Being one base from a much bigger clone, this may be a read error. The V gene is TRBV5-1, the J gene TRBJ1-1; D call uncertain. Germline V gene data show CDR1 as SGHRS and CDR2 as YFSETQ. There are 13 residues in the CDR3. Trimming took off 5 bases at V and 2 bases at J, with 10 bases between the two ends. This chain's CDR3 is CASRRESNTEAFF. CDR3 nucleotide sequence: TGCGCCAGCAGGAGGGAAAGCAACACTGAAGCTTTCTTT.

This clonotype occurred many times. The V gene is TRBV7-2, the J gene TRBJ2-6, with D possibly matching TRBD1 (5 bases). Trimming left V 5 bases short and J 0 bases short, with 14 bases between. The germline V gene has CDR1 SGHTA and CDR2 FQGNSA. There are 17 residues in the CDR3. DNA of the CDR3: TGTGCCAGCAGCAAACAGGTGACCCACTCTGGGGCCAACGTCCTGACTTTC. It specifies CASSKQVTHSGANVLTF.

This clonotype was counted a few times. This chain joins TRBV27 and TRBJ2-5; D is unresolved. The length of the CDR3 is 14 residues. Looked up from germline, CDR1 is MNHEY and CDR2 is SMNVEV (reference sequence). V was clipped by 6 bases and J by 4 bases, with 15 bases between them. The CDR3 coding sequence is TGTGCCAGCAGACCCCACCGCTTAGGAGAGACCCAGTACTTC. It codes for CASRPHRLGETQYF.

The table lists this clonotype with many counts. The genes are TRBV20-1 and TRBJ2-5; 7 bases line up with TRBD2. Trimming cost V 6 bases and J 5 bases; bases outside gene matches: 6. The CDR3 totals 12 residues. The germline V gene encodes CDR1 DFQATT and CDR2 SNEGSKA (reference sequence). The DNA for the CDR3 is TGCAGTGCCAATCGGGGGGTGGAGACCCAGTACTTC. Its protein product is CSANRGVETQYF.

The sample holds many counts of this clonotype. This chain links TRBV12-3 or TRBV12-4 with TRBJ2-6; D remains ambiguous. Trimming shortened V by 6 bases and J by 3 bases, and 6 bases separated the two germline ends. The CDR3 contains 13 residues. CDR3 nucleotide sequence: TGTGCCAGCAGAAAGAGTGGGGCCAACGTCCTGACTTTC. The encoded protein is CASRKSGANVLTF.

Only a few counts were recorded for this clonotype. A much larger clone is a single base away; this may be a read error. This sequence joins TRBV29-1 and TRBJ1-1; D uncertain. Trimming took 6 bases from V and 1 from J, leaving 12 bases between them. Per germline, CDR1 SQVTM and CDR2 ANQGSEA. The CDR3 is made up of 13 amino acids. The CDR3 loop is CSVAYQKNTEAFF. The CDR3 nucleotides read TGCAGCGTCGCGTATCAGAAGAACACTGAAGCTTTCTTT.

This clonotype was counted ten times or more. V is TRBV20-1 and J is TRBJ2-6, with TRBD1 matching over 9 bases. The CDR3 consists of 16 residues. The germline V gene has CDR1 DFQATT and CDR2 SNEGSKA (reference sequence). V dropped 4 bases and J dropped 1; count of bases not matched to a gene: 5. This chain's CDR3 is CSAMDRGSSGANVLTF. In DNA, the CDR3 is TGCAGTGCTATGGACAGGGGAAGTTCTGGGGCCAACGTCCTGACTTTC.

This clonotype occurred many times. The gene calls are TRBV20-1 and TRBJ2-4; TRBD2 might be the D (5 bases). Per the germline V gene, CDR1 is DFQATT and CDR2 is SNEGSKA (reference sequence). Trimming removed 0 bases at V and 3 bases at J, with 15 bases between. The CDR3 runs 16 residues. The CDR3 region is CSARDPAAGYKNIQYF. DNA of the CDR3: TGCAGTGCTAGAGATCCAGCGGCCGGATACAAAAACATTCAGTACTTC.

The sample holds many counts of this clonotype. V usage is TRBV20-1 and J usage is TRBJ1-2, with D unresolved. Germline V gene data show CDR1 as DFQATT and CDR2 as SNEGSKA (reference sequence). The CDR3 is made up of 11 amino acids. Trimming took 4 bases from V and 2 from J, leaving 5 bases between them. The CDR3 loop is CSAISNYGYTF. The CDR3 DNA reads TGCAGTGCTATTTCGAACTATGGCTACACCTTC.

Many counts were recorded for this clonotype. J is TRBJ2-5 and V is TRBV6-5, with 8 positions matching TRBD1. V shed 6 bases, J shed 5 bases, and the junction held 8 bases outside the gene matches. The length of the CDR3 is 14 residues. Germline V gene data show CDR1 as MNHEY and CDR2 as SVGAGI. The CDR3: CASRAAGGRETQYF. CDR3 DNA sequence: TGTGCCAGCAGAGCGGCAGGGGGCCGGGAGACCCAGTACTTC.

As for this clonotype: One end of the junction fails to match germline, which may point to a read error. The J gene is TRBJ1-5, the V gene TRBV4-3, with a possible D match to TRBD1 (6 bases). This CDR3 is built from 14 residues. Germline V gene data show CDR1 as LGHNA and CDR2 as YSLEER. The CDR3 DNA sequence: TGCGCCAGCAGCCAAGACAGGGGCAATCAGCCCCAGAATTTT. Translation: CASSQDRGNQPQNF.

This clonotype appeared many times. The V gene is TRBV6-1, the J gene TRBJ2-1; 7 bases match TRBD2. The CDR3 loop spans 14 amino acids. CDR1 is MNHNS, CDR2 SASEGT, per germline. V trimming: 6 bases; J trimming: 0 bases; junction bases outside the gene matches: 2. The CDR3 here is CASSRDYSYNEQFF. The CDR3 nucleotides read TGTGCCAGCAGCCGGGACTACTCCTACAATGAGCAGTTCTTC.

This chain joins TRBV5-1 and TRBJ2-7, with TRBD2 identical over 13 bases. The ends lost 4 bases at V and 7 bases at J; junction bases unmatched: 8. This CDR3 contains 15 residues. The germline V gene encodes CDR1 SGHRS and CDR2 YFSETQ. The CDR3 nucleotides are TGCGCCAGCAGCCAGGGACTAGCGGGGCCACAAGAGCAGTACTTC. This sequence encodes CASSQGLAGPQEQYF.

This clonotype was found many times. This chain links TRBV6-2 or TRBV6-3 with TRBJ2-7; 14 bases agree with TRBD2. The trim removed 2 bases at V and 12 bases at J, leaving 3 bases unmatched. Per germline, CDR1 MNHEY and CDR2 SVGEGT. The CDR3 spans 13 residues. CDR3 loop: CASSYGTSGGLYF. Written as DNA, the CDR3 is TGTGCCAGCAGTTACGGGACTAGCGGGGGACTGTACTTC.

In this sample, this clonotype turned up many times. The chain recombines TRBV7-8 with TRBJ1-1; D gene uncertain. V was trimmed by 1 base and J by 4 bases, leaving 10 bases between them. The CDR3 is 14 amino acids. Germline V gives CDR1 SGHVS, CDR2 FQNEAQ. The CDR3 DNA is TGTGCCAGCAGCTTAGGCCCGTGGGGCACTGAAGCTTTCTTT. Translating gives CASSLGPWGTEAFF.